The TCR beta chain under discussion was sequenced for a study of siplizumab effects on memory and regulatory T cells. As for this clone: No antigen is known for it. Other DNA sequences in the same sample also yield this CDR3.

Whole-study results and caveats: To unstimulated subsets, only a minor fraction of alloreactive clones could be mapped.

The protocol was immunoSEQ multiplex PCR, while the TCRdb copy is restricted to in-frame clones and leaves out a portion. The data hold under 70,000 clones, with roughly 78% observed a single time. Germline CDR1 is SGHNT and CDR2 is YYREEE (reference sequence). This CDR3 region has 13 residues. Trimming removed 0 bases at V and 5 bases at J, with 5 bases between. The material sequenced was memory CD4+ T cells sorted from blood. This chain joins TRBV5-4 and TRBJ2-2; TRBD1 might be the D (5 bases). This TCR derives from a human donor in good health. CDR3 in DNA: TGTGCCAGCAGCTTGGACAGGACCGGGGAGCTGTTTTTT. Its protein product is CASSLDRTGELFF.